The TCR beta chain under discussion was sequenced for a study of T-cell memory formation after mild COVID-19. General observations from the study: Later expanders leaned toward CD4+, whereas clones contracting from day 15 to 85 were balanced CD4/CD8.

TCRdb fed the 5' RACE reads into MiXCR, producing one record per CDR3 protein. The sample has 250,000 to 350,000 distinct CDR3 sequences, roughly 16% seen once. This clonotype turned up a few times. As yet, its antigen is unknown. The CDR3 covers 16 residues. The germline CDR1 and CDR2 sequences are SGHRS and YFSETQ. V gave up 0 bases and J gave up 8 bases, with 18 bases separating them. The chain employs TRBV5-1 and TRBJ2-1; D might be TRBD1 (6 bases). The sequenced material came from PBMCs or a T cell subset sorted from them (not recorded which). The clonotype originates from a man in his late teens or twenties who had mild COVID-19 (a few samples of this study predate the infection). Cell type and time point are not known. Here the CDR3 reads CASSLEATGSSYEQFF. For the CDR3, the DNA is TGCGCCAGCAGCTTGGAGGCAACAGGGTCTTCATATGAGCAGTTCTTC. The variable domain in full, completed from reference TRBV5-1 and TRBJ2-1, reads KAGVTQTPRYLIKTRGQQVTLSCSPISGHRSVSWYQQTPGQGLQFLFEYFSETQRNKGNFPGRFSGRQFSNSRSEMNVSTLELGDSALYLCASSLEATGSSYEQFFGPGTRLTVL.